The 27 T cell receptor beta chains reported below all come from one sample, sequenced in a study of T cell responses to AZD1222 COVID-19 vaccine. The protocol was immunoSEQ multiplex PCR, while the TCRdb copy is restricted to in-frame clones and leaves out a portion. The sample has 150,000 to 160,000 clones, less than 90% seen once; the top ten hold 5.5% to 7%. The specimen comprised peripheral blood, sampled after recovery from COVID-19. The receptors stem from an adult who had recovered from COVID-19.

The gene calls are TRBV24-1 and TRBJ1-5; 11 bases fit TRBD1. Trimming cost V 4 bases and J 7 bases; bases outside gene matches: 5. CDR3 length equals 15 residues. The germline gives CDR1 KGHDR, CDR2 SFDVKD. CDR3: CATSDRTGGSQPQHF. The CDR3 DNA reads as TGTGCCACCAGTGACCGGACAGGGGGCAGCCAGCCCCAGCATTTT.

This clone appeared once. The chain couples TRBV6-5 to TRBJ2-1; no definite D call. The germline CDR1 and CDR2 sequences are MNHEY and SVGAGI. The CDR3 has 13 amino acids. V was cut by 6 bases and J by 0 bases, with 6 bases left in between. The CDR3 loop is CASRGSSYNEQFF. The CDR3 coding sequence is TGTGCCAGCAGGGGAAGCTCCTACAATGAGCAGTTCTTC.

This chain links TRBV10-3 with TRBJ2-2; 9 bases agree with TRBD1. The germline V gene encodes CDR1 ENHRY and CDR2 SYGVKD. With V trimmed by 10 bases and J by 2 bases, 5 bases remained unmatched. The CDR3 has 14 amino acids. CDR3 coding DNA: TGTGCCACACGACAGGGGGATAACACCGGGGAGCTGTTTTTT. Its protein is CATRQGDNTGELFF.

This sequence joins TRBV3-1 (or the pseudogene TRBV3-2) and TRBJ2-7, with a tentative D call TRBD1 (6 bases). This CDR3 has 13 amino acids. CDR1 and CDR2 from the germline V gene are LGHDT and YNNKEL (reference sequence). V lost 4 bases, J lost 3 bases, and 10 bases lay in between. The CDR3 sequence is CASSRAQGYEQYF. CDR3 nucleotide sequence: TGTGCCAGCAGCCGAGCACAGGGCTACGAGCAGTACTTC.

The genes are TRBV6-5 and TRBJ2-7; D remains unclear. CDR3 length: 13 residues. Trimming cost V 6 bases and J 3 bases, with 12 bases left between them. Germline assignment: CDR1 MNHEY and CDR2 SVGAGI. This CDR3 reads CASSPGPIYEQYF. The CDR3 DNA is TGTGCCAGCAGCCCCGGACCGATCTACGAGCAGTACTTC.

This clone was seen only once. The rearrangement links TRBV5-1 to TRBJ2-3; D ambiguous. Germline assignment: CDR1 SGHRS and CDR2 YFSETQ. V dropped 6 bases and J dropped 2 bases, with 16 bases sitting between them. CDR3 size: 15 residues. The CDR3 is CASTPTPRVTDTQYF. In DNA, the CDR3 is TGCGCCAGCACTCCCACGCCCCGGGTCACAGATACGCAGTATTTT.

The chain's CDR3 is CASSRTGGITEAFF. CDR3 sequence (DNA): TGTGCCAGCAGTAGGACAGGGGGCATCACTGAAGCTTTCTTT. The rearrangement uses TRBV6-2 or TRBV6-3 and TRBJ1-1, with TRBD1 matching over 11 bases. From germline, CDR1 is MNHEY and CDR2 SVGEGT. This CDR3 region has 14 residues. V was pared by 5 bases and J by 4 bases, with 3 bases of the junction left unmatched.

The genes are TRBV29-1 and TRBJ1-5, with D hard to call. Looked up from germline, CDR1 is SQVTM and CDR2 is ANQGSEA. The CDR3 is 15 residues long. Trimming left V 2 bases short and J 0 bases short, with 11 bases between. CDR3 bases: TGCAGCGTTGAACTGGAGGGTGGTAGCAATCAGCCCCAGCATTTT. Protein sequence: CSVELEGGSNQPQHF.

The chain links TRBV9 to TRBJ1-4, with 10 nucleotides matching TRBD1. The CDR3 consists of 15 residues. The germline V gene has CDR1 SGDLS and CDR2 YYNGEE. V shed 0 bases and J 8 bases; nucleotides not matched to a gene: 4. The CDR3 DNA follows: TGTGCCAGCAGCGTAGCAGGGACAGGGGTCGAAAAACTGTTTTTT. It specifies CASSVAGTGVEKLFF.

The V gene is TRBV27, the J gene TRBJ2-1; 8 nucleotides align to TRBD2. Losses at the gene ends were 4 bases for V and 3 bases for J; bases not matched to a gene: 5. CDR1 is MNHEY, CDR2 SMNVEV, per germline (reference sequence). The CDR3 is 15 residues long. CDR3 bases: TGTGCCAGCAGTTCCCTACTAGCGGACTACAATGAGCAGTTCTTC. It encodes CASSSLLADYNEQFF.

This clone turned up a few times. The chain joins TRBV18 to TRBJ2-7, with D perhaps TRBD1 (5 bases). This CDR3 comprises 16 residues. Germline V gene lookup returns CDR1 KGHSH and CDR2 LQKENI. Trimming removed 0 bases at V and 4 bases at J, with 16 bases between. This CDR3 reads CASSPPWQGALYEQYF. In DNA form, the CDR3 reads TGTGCCAGCTCACCACCGTGGCAGGGCGCATTATACGAGCAGTACTTC. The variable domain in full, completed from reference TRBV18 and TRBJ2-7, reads NAGVMQNPRHLVRRRGQEARLRCSPMKGHSHVYWYRQLPEEGLKFMVYLQKENIIDESGMPKERFSAEFPKEGPSILRIQQVVRGDSAAYFCASSPPWQGALYEQYFGPGTRLTVT.

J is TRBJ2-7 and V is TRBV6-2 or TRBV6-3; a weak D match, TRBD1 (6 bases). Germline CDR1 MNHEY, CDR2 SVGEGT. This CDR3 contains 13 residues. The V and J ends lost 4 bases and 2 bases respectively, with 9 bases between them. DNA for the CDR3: TGTGCCAGCAGTTGGGACAAACCCTACGAGCAGTACTTC. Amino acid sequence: CASSWDKPYEQYF.

In nucleotides, the CDR3 is TGTGCCAGCAGCAAGGGGGTAAACACTGAAGCTTTCTTT. Protein: CASSKGVNTEAFF. The chain combines TRBV9 with TRBJ1-1, with D tentatively TRBD1 (6 bases). The CDR3 is made up of 13 amino acids. CDR1 is SGDLS, CDR2 YYNGEE, per germline. V was cut by 4 bases and J by 2 bases, with 9 bases left in between. Full variable domain (missing parts from reference TRBV9 and TRBJ1-1): DSGVTQTPKHLITATGQRVTLRCSPRSGDLSVYWYQQSLDQGLQFLIQYYNGEERAKGNILERFSAQQFPDLHSELNLSSLELGDSALYFCASSKGVNTEAFFGQGTRLTVV.

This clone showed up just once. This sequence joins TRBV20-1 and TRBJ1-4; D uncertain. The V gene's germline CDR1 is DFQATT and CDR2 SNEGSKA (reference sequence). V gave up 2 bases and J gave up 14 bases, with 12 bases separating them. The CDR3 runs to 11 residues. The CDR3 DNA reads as TGCAGTGCTAGATCGTCGGAGGTGCTGTTTTTT. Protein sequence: CSARSSEVLFF.

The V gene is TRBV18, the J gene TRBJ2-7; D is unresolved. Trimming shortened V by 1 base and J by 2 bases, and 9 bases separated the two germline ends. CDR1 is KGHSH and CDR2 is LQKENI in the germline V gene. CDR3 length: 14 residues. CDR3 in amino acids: CASSPLGPPYEQYF. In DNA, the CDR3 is TGTGCCAGCTCACCACTCGGACCCCCCTACGAGCAGTACTTC.

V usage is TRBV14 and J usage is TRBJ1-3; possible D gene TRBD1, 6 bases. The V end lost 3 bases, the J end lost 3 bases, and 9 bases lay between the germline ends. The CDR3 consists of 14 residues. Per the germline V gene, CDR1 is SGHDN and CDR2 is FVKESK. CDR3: CASSHQGIGNTIYF. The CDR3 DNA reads TGTGCCAGCAGCCATCAGGGGATTGGAAACACCATATATTTT. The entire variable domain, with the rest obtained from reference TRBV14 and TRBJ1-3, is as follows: EAGVTQFPSHSVIEKGQTVTLRCDPISGHDNLYWYRRVMGKEIKFLLHFVKESKQDESGMPNNRFLAERTGGTYSTLKVQPAELEDSGVYFCASSHQGIGNTIYFGEGSWLTVV.

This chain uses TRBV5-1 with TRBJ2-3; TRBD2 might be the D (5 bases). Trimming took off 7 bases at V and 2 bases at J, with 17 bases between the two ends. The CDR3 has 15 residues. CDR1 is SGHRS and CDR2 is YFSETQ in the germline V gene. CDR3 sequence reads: CASSSGTSHTDTQYF. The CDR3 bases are TGCGCCAGCTCCAGCGGTACTTCACACACAGATACGCAGTATTTT.

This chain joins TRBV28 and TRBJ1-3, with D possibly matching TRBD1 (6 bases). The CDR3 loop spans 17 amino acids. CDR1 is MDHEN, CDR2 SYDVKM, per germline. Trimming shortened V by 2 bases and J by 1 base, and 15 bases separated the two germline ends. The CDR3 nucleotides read TGTGCCAGCAGTTTAACACAGGGTTTGCGTTCTGGAAACACCATATATTTT. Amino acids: CASSLTQGLRSGNTIYF.

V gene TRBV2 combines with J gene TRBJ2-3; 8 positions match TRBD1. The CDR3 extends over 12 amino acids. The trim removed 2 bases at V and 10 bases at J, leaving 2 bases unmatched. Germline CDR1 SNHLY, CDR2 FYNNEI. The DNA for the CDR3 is TGTGCCAGCAGTGAAAGGGGACAGGCGCAGTATTTT. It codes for CASSERGQAQYF. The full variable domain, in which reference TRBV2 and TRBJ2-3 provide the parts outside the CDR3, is EPEVTQTPSHQVTQMGQEVILRCVPISNHLYFYWYRQILGQKVEFLVSFYNNEISEKSEIFDDQFSVERPDGSNFTLKIRSTKLEDSAMYFCASSERGQAQYFGPGTRLTVL.

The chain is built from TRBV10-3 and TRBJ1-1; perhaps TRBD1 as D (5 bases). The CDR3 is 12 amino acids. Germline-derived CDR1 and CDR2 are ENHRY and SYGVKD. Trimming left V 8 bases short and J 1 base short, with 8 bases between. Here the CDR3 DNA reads TGTGCCATCCGGGGGACGAACACTGAAGCTTTCTTT. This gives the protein CAIRGTNTEAFF.

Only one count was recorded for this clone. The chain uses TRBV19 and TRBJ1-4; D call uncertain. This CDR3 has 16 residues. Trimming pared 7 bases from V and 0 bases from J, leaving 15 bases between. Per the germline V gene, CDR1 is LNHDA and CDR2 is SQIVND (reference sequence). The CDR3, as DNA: TGTGCCAGTAAAGGCGACACGGCGGCAACTAATGAAAAACTGTTTTTT. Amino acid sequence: CASKGDTAATNEKLFF.

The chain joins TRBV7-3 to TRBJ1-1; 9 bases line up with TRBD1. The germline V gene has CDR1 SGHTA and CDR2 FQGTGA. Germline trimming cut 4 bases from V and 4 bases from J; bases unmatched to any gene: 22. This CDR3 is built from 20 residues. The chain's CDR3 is CASSSQRGTGRSPFPTEAFF. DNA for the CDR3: TGTGCCAGCAGCTCGCAAAGGGGGACAGGGCGTAGCCCCTTCCCCACTGAAGCTTTCTTT.

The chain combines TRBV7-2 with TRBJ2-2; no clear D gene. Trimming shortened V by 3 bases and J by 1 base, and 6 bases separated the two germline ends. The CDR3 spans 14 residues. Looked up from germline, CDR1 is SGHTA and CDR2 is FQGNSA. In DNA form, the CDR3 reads TGTGCCAGCAGCTTTGGCGGGAACACCGGGGAGCTGTTTTTT. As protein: CASSFGGNTGELFF.

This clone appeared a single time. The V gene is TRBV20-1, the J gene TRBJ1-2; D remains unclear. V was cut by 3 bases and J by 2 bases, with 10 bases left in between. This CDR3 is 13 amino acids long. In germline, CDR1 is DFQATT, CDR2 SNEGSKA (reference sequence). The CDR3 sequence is CSASIKVNYGYTF. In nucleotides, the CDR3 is TGCAGTGCTAGTATAAAGGTCAACTATGGCTACACCTTC.

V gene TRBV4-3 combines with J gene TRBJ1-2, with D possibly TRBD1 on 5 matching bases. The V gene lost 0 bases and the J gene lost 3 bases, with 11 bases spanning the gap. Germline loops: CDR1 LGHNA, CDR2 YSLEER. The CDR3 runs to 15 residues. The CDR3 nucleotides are TGCGCCAGCAGCCAAGACCAAGACAGCTACTATGGCTACACCTTC. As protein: CASSQDQDSYYGYTF.

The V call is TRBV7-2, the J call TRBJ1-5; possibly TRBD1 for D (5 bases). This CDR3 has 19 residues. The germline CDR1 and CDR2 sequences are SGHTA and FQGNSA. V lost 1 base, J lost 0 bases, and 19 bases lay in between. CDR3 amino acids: CASSLGLGEGYYSNQPQHF. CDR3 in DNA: TGTGCCAGCAGCTTAGGTTTGGGGGAAGGTTATTATAGCAATCAGCCCCAGCATTTT.

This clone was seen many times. The CDR3 bases are TGCAGCGTACGTTCAGGGCTTATGATCGAAGCTTTCTTT. Encoded protein: CSVRSGLMIEAFF. J is TRBJ1-1 and V is TRBV29-1; perhaps TRBD1 as D (5 bases). V lost 6 bases, J lost 8 bases, and 19 bases lay in between. The length of the CDR3 is 13 residues. CDR1 SQVTM and CDR2 ANQGSEA come from the germline V gene.